The 14 T cell receptor beta chains listed next were all sequenced from one sample in a study of technical replicates of blood from a handful of donors. Sequencing used immunoSEQ multiplex PCR; TCRdb keeps in-frame clones, though not all of them. The sample records about 82,000 clones, 96% being singletons. Source material: T cells isolated from PBMCs. The receptors originated from a human donor in good health.

The chain links TRBV9 to TRBJ1-1; a weak D match, TRBD1 (5 bases). Trimming stripped 4 bases from V and 3 bases from J, with 10 bases between. The CDR3 spans 13 residues. CDR1 and CDR2 (germline): SGDLS, YYNGEE. CDR3 bases: TGTGCCAGCAGCCTGGGGGGGGACACTGAAGCTTTCTTT. Encoded protein: CASSLGGDTEAFF.

The V and J genes are TRBV4-1 and TRBJ2-7; D remains ambiguous. Trimming shortened V by 1 base and J by 0 bases, and 13 bases separated the two germline ends. The V gene's germline CDR1 is MGHRA and CDR2 YSYEKL. CDR3 length: 16 residues. The CDR3 bases are TGCGCCAGCAGCCAAGTTGATCTAATCGGCTCCTACGAGCAGTACTTC. Its translation: CASSQVDLIGSYEQYF.

V usage is TRBV11-2 and J usage is TRBJ2-7, with 7 nucleotides matching TRBD1. Trimming at V came to 9 bases and at J to 2 bases, leaving 10 bases not matched to a gene. The CDR3 totals 14 residues. Per the germline V gene, CDR1 is SGHAT and CDR2 is FQNNGV. The CDR3 loop reads CASTIGGPTYEQYF. The CDR3 nucleotides are TGTGCCAGTACGATAGGGGGCCCAACCTACGAGCAGTACTTC.

This CDR3 is CASSPGTSGDTQYF. The CDR3 DNA sequence: TGTGCCAGCAGCCCCGGAACTAGCGGAGATACGCAGTATTTT. The chain is built from TRBV7-3 and TRBJ2-3; TRBD2 agrees at 8 bases. The CDR3 is 14 amino acids. V lost 5 bases, J lost 5 bases, and 6 bases stayed unmatched. Germline CDR1 is SGHTA and CDR2 is FQGTGA.

The rearrangement joins TRBV30 to TRBJ2-6; the D gene is possibly TRBD1 (6 bases). The V and J ends lost 1 base and 4 bases respectively, with 14 bases between them. The CDR3 runs to 16 residues. Looked up from germline, CDR1 is GTSNPN and CDR2 is SVGIG (reference sequence). The CDR3 here is CAWSDLTGPGANVLTF. CDR3 DNA: TGTGCCTGGAGTGACCTGACAGGACCAGGGGCCAACGTCCTGACTTTC.

This clone appeared a single time. The chain recombines TRBV6-5 with TRBJ1-4; D ambiguous. Germline loops: CDR1 MNHEY, CDR2 SVGAGI. Trimming cost V 3 bases and J 7 bases, with 15 bases left between them. This CDR3 has 15 amino acids. The CDR3 sequence: CASSYSTSPREKLFF. The CDR3 nucleotides read TGTGCCAGCAGTTATTCTACTTCGCCTCGTGAAAAACTGTTTTTT.

In regard to this clone: Other DNA sequences in the sample encode the same CDR3. The J gene is TRBJ1-1, the V gene TRBV28; D is unclear. Trimming removed 6 bases at V and 0 bases at J, with 5 bases between. The CDR3 contains 12 residues. The germline gives CDR1 MDHEN, CDR2 SYDVKM. CDR3 protein: CASSPLNTEAFF. The CDR3 nucleotides are TGTGCCAGCAGCCCATTGAACACTGAAGCTTTCTTT.

V and J are TRBV5-1 and TRBJ2-3; 7 bases agree with TRBD2. The CDR3 is 18 residues long. V lost 0 bases to trimming and J lost 2 bases; unmatched junction nucleotides: 12. Germline V lookup: CDR1 SGHRS, CDR2 YFSETQ. The CDR3 reads CASSLGSLGRAVTDTQYF. The CDR3 DNA reads TGCGCCAGCAGCTTGGGTAGTCTTGGGAGGGCCGTCACAGATACGCAGTATTTT.

The chain is built from TRBV4-3 and TRBJ2-3; 14 bases map to TRBD2. The CDR3 is 16 amino acids. Losses at the gene ends were 4 bases for V and 6 bases for J; bases not matched to a gene: 6. CDR1 and CDR2 from the germline V gene are LGHNA and YSLEER. This CDR3 reads CASSPGLAGVGDTQYF. CDR3 in DNA: TGCGCCAGCAGCCCGGGACTAGCGGGAGTTGGCGATACGCAGTATTTT.

The chain uses TRBV10-2 and TRBJ2-7; a possible D gene is TRBD1 (6 bases). V was trimmed by 5 bases and J by 2 bases, leaving 13 bases between them. The CDR3 totals 14 residues. Looked up from germline, CDR1 is WSHSY and CDR2 is SAAADI. The CDR3 is CASSIDRFTYEQYF. The CDR3 bases are TGCGCCAGCAGTATCGACAGGTTTACCTACGAGCAGTACTTC.

The V and J genes are TRBV7-8 and TRBJ1-1; the match to TRBD1 covers 7 bases. Germline V gene data show CDR1 as SGHVS and CDR2 as FQNEAQ. V gave up 6 bases and J gave up 3 bases; unmatched junction bases: 4. This CDR3 region has 13 residues. In DNA, the CDR3 is TGTGCCAGCAGTACAGGGGCGGACACTGAAGCTTTCTTT. Translating gives CASSTGADTEAFF.

The chain's CDR3 is CASSPTTPSGNTIYF. The CDR3 bases are TGTGCCAGCAGCCCAACGACTCCCTCTGGAAACACCATATATTTT. This chain connects TRBV7-2 to TRBJ1-3; no clear D. Germline CDR1 SGHTA, CDR2 FQGNSA. V lost 5 bases to trimming and J lost 0 bases, with 11 bases between them. The CDR3 extends over 15 amino acids.

The chain uses TRBV23-1 and TRBJ2-3; 15 bases match TRBD2. TRBV23-1 is annotated as an ORF whose role is uncertain. The trim removed 4 bases at V and 5 bases at J, leaving 7 bases unmatched. This CDR3 region has 17 residues. CDR3 nucleotide sequence: TGCGCCAGCAGTCTCAATCGGACTAGCGGGAGGGAAGATACGCAGTATTTT. Translated, it gives CASSLNRTSGREDTQYF.

The rearrangement uses TRBV19 and TRBJ2-7; 11 positions agree with TRBD2. The CDR3 covers 14 residues. V gave up 7 bases and J gave up 6 bases; unmatched junction bases: 8. Germline V gene data show CDR1 as LNHDA and CDR2 as SQIVND (reference sequence). The CDR3 DNA sequence: TGTGCCAGTACCACTAGCGGGAGAATCTCCGAGCAGTACTTC. Its translation is CASTTSGRISEQYF.